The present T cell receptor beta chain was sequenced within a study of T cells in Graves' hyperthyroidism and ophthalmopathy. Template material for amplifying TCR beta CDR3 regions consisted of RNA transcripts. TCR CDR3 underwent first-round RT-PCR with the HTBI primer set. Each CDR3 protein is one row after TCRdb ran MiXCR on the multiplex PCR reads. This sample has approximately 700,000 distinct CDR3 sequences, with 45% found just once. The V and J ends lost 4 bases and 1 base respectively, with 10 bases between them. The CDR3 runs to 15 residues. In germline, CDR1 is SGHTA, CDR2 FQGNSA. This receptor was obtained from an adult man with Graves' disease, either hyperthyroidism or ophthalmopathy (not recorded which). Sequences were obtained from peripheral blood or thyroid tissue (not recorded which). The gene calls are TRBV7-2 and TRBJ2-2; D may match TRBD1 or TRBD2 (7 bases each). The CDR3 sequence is CASSSGGGNTGELFF. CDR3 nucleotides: TGTGCCAGCAGCTCAGGGGGGGGGAACACCGGGGAGCTGTTTTTT.